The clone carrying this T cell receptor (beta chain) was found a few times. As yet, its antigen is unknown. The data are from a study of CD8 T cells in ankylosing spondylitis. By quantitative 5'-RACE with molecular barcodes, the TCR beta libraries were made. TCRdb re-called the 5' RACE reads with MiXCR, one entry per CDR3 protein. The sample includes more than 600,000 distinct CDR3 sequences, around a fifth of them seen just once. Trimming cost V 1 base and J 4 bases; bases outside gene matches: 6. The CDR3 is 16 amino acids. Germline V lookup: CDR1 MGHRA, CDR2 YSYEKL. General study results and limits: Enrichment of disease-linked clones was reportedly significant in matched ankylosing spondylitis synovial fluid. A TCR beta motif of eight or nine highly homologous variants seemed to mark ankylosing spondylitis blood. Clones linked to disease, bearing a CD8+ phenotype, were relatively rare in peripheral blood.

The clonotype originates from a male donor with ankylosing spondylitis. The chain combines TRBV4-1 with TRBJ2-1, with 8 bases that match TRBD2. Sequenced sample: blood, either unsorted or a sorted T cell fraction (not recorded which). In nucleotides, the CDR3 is TGCGCCAGCAGCCAAGCCTCGGGACTAGGTTACAATGAGCAGTTCTTC. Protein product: CASSQASGLGYNEQFF.